These T cell receptor beta chains were read from a single sample in a study of shared clonotypes between healthy human individuals. The repertoire was sequenced with immunoSEQ multiplex PCR; TCRdb's copy has only in-frame clones and lacks some. The sample contains over a million clones, roughly 97% of which appear only once. The sequenced material came from naive CD4+ T cells sorted from blood. These receptors were collected from a man aged 25 to 45 in good health. The CDR3 runs from the conserved cysteine through the conserved F or W. Each record gives: V gene, CDR3 protein.

TRBV7-2	CASSLVSENEQYF
TRBV18	CASSLDSFQQYF
TRBV5-1	CASSLQETQYF
TRBV6-1	CASSRPGSSYNEQFF
TRBV7-9	CASSLSREADEQFF
TRBV18	CASSRDSLATGANVLTF
TRBV5-1	CASRSGLAGYLSYEQYF
TRBV14	CASSQVRFSYEQYF
TRBV6-6	CASRQGGYGYTF
TRBV19	CASSGQTNQPQHF
TRBV29-1	CSVTGDAKNIQYF
TRBV13	CASSRTGGRYTGELFF
TRBV2	CASRSRGAYEQYF
TRBV29-1	CSVTGQDNQPQHF
TRBV29-1	CSVGSGTGNYNEQFF
TRBV7-9	CASSGVYGYTF
TRBV5-1	CASRGQAANTGELFF
TRBV27	CASSTGQGFYEQYF
TRBV11-2	CASSSGTSGSSYNEQFF
TRBV28	CASSFFRGWSEAFF
TRBV6-5	CASRQGSNQPQHF
TRBV5-1	CASSLESGELFF
TRBV5-6	CASSFFFGFANTGELFF
TRBV5-4	CASSPGKNRVSEAFF
TRBV5-4	CASSLAQVGSEQFF
TRBV6-5	CASSRTVGNTIYF
TRBV5-5	CASSPSGSYDGELFF
TRBV6-1	CASSGTSGRSYNEQFF
TRBV7-3	CASSLQGGDEQYF
TRBV5-1	CASSLVPTRGGHQETQYF
TRBV18	CASSPRLQETQYF
TRBV10-2	CASSPIARTGELFF
TRBV9	CASSVQQGMGNEQFF
TRBV6-4	CASSPGVGLNTEAFF
TRBV5-1	CASSLATSSYNEQFF
TRBV5-1	CASSLGSRGLSYEQYF
TRBV10-3	CAISGRDRGGETQYF